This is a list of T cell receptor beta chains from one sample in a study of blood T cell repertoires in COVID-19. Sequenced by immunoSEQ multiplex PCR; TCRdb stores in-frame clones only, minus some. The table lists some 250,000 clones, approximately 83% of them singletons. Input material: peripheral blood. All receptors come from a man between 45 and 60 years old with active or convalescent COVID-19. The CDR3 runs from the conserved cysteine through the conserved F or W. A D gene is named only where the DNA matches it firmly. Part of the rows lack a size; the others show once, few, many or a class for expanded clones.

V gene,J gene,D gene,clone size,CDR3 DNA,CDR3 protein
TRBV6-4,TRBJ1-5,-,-,TGTGCCAGCAGTGACACGGGTCAAGGGCCCCAGCATTTT,CASSDTGQGPQHF
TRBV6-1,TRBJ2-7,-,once,TGTGCCAGCAGTGAAAGTCGTCCCGGGGAGCAGTACTTC,CASSESRPGEQYF
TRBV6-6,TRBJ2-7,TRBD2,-,TGTGCCAGCAGTTACGATAAAGCGGGGTTCTACGAGCAGTACTTC,CASSYDKAGFYEQYF
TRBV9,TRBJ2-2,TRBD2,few,TGTGCCAGCAGCGTTTGGGGTCTCGGGGGGTCCACCGGGGAGCTGTTTTTT,CASSVWGLGGSTGELFF
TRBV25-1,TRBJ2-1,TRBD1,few,TGTGCCAGCAGTGAAGACAGGGGCTCCTACAATGAGCAGTTCTTC,CASSEDRGSYNEQFF
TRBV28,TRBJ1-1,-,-,TGTGCCAGCAGCTGGGGGGGAGGGAACACTGAAGCTTTCTTT,CASSWGGGNTEAFF
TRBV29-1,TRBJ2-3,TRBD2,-,TGCAGCGTGGGACTAGCGGGGAGCACAGATACGCAGTATTTT,CSVGLAGSTDTQYF
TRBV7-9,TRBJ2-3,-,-,TGTGCCAGCAGCTTAGATACTGACACAGATACGCAGTATTTT,CASSLDTDTDTQYF
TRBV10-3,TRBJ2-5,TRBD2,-,TGTGCCATCAGTGGCGCGGGGGGGCTGGAGACCCAGTACTTC,CAISGAGGLETQYF
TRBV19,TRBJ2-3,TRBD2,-,TGTGCCTCTAAGACTAGCGGGGGGCCCACAGATACGCAGTATTTT,CASKTSGGPTDTQYF
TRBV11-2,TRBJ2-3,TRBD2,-,TGTGCCAGCAGCTTCCCGGGACTAGCGGCCTCAACAGATACGCAGTATTTT,CASSFPGLAASTDTQYF
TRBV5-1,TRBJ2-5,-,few,TGCGCCAGCAGCTTAAACAGGATGGAGACCCAGTACTTC,CASSLNRMETQYF
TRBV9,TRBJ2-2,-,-,TGTGCCAGCAGCGCTCACTTCGGGACACTCACCGGGGAGCTGTTTTTT,CASSAHFGTLTGELFF
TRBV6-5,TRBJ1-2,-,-,TGTGCCAGCAGGCTGGGGCCTACAACCCGCGGCTACACCTTC,CASRLGPTTRGYTF
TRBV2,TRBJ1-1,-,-,TGTGCCAGCAGCCAGCGAGGGAACACTGAAGCTTTCTTT,CASSQRGNTEAFF
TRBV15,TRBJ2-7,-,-,TGTGCCACCAGCAGATCCACCTACGAGCAGTACTTC,CATSRSTYEQYF
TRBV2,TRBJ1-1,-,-,TGTGCCACCGAGAAAGAGACACCGGGAAGAACTGAAGCTTTCTTT,CATEKETPGRTEAFF
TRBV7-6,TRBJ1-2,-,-,TGTGCCAGCAGCTTAGTAGCTTCTAACTATGGCTACACCTTC,CASSLVASNYGYTF
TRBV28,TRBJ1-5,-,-,TGTGCCAGCAGTTTATACGGCCCCAGGGGCCAGCATTTT,CASSLYGPRGQHF
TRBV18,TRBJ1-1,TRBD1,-,TGTGCCAGCTCAAGGACAGGGGGGAATACTGAAGCTTTCTTT,CASSRTGGNTEAFF
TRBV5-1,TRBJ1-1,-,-,TGCGCCAGCAGCTTGGGACACAGCGGGAACACTGAAGCTTTCTTT,CASSLGHSGNTEAFF
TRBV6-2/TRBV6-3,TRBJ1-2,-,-,TGTGCCAGCAGTTACTCGGTCAGCTATGGCTACACCTTC,CASSYSVSYGYTF
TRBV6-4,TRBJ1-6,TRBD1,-,TGTGCCAGCAGGGATACAGGGGGCCGATGGGATTCACCCCTCCACTTT,CASRDTGGRWDSPLHF
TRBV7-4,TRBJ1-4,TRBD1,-,TGTGCCAGCAGCTTAGGCCGGGGGACAGGGGCTGAGGAAAAACTGTTTTTT,CASSLGRGTGAEEKLFF
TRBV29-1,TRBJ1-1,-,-,TGCAGCGTTGATCCGGCGGGGAACAGTGGAGCTTTCTTT,CSVDPAGNSGAFF
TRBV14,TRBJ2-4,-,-,TGTGCCAGGCGCTCGGGGAGAGATACTTGGAACATTCAGTACTTC,CARRSGRDTWNIQYF
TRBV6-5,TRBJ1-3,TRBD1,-,TGTGCCAGCAGGGACAGGGGAACAATTGGAAACACCATATATTTT,CASRDRGTIGNTIYF
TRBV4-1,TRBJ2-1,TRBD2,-,TGCGCCAGCAGCCAAAGAGATTTCGGGACTACGGGTGAGCAGTTCTTC,CASSQRDFGTTGEQFF
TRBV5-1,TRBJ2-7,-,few,TGCGCCAGCAGCTTGGCGGCGGGAGAGCAGTACTTC,CASSLAAGEQYF
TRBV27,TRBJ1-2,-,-,TGTGCCAGCAGTCCTAGGTCTGAAAACTATGGCTACACCTTC,CASSPRSENYGYTF
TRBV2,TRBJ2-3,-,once,TGTGCCAGCAGTGAACTGAGGCGCCAAGCAGATACGCAGTATTTT,CASSELRRQADTQYF
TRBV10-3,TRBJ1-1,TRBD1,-,TGTGCCATCAGTACTATGACAGGGGCCAACACTGAAGCTTTCTTT,CAISTMTGANTEAFF
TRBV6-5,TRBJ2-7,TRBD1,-,TGTGCCAGCAGCCACGGAGGGACAGGGACCGGCGAGCAGTACTTC,CASSHGGTGTGEQYF
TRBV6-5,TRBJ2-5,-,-,TGTGCCAGCAGTTACTCGAGAGCCCAAGAGACCCAGTACTTC,CASSYSRAQETQYF
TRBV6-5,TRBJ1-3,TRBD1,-,TGTGCCAGCAGTTCCACGGGACAGGGATCCGCCATATATTTT,CASSSTGQGSAIYF
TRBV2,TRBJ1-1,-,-,TGTGCCAGCAGTGAACGGGGGGTAGTTGTCAACACTGAAGCTTTCTTT,CASSERGVVVNTEAFF
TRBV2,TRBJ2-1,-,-,TGTGCCAGCAGTGAAGTGACCGGGGGTGAGCAGTTCTTC,CASSEVTGGEQFF
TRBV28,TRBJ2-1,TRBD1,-,TGTGCCAGCAGTTCGAACAGGGGGTTTTACAATGAGCAGTTCTTC,CASSSNRGFYNEQFF
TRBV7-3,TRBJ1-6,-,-,TGTGCCAGCAGCTCCTCAGGGGCGCGTTCACCCCTCCACTTT,CASSSSGARSPLHF
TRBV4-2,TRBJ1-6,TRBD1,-,TGTGCCAGCAGCGTCCGGGACAGGGACTCACCCCTCCACTTT,CASSVRDRDSPLHF
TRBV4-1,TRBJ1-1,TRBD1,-,TGCGCCAGCACCCTCGGGACAGGGGACACTGAAGCTTTCTTT,CASTLGTGDTEAFF